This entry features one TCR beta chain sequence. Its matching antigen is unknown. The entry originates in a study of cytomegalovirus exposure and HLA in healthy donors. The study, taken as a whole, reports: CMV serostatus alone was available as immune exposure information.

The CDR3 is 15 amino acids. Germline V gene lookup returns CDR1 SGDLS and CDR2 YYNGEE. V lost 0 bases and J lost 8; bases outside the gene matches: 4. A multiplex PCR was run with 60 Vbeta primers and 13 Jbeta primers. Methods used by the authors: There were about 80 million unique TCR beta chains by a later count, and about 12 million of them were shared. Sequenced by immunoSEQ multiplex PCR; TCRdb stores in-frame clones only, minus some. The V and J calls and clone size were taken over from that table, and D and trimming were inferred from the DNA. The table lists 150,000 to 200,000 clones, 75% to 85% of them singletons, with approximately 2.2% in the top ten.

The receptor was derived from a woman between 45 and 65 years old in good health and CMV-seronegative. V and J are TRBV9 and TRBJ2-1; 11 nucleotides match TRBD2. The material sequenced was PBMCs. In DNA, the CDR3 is TGTGCCAGCAGCGTAGCTAGCGGGGGGTACGATGAGCAGTTCTTC. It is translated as CASSVASGGYDEQFF.